Shown below are 10 T cell receptor beta chains from a single sample sequenced in a study of blood T cell repertoires in COVID-19. Profiling relied on immunoSEQ multiplex PCR, and the TCRdb table lists in-frame clones only, not all of them. The sample comprises some 400,000 clones, more than 65% of which are singletons, and about 1% rests with the top ten. The specimen was peripheral blood. These receptor sequences come from a human donor with acute or convalescent COVID-19. The donor label of this sample is uncertain.

The rearrangement links TRBV3-1 (or the pseudogene TRBV3-2) to TRBJ1-1; D not certain. Between the trimmed V and J ends, which lost 1 base and 11 bases, there was a span of 11 bases. The CDR3 consists of 12 residues. Germline V lookup: CDR1 LGHDT, CDR2 YNNKEL (reference sequence). Here the CDR3 reads CASSQGNGMAFF. DNA for the CDR3: TGTGCCAGCAGCCAAGGTAACGGTATGGCTTTCTTT.

This clone has only one observation. The chain joins TRBV5-1 to TRBJ2-2; 9 bases fit TRBD1. Per germline, CDR1 SGHRS and CDR2 YFSETQ. The CDR3 is 14 residues long. J was trimmed by 7 bases and V by 3 bases; bases with no gene match: 4. The CDR3 DNA follows: TGCGCCAGCAGCTCGGGACAGGGTATCGGGGAGCTGTTTTTT. Its protein is CASSSGQGIGELFF.

This clone was detected only a few times. The chain uses TRBV18 and TRBJ1-2, with 7 nucleotides matching TRBD1. V shed 6 bases and J 8 bases; nucleotides not matched to a gene: 15. Germline CDR1 and CDR2: KGHSH and LQKENI. This CDR3 contains 15 residues. CDR3 region: CASSAQEGGAEGYTF. The CDR3 region has the DNA TGTGCCAGCTCGGCACAGGAAGGGGGCGCCGAGGGCTACACCTTC.

The chain combines TRBV7-6 with TRBJ1-1; 12 positions agree with TRBD1. The CDR3 is 16 amino acids. V lost 5 bases to trimming and J lost 7 bases; unmatched junction nucleotides: 11. Germline V CDR1 and CDR2: SGHVS, FNYEAQ. The CDR3 region is CASSPSPGTGGGEAFF. As DNA, the CDR3 is TGTGCCAGCAGCCCCTCTCCCGGGACAGGGGGCGGTGAAGCTTTCTTT. The variable domain in full, with the rest retrieved from reference TRBV7-6 and TRBJ1-1, is GAGVSQSPRYKVTKRGQDVALRCDPISGHVSLYWYRQALGQGPEFLTYFNYEAQQDKSGLPNDRFSAERPEGSISTLTIQRTEQRDSAMYRCASSPSPGTGGGEAFFGQGTRLTVV.

J is TRBJ2-7 and V is TRBV4-2; tentative D call: TRBD1 (6 bases). The V end was cut by 0 bases, the J end by 0 bases, with 12 bases between. Germline-derived CDR1 and CDR2 are LGHNA and YNFKEQ. The CDR3 length is 16 residues. The DNA for the CDR3 is TGTGCCAGCAGCCAAGATGGTGGGACAAGCTCCTACGAGCAGTACTTC. This codes for CASSQDGGTSSYEQYF.

This clone was observed once. This sequence joins TRBV5-1 and TRBJ1-2, with 9 bases lining up with TRBD1. V shed 0 bases and J 2 bases; nucleotides not matched to a gene: 5. Germline V CDR1 and CDR2: SGHRS, YFSETQ. The CDR3 consists of 16 residues. This CDR3 is CASSLDSGQGNYGYTF. DNA for the CDR3: TGCGCCAGCAGCTTGGATTCGGGACAGGGAAACTATGGCTACACCTTC. The full variable domain, with the rest looked up from reference TRBV5-1 and TRBJ1-2, is KAGVTQTPRYLIKTRGQQVTLSCSPISGHRSVSWYQQTPGQGLQFLFEYFSETQRNKGNFPGRFSGRQFSNSRSEMNVSTLELGDSALYLCASSLDSGQGNYGYTFGSGTRLTVV.

Note on this clone: This sample also contains other DNA sequences that code for the same CDR3. The V gene is TRBV18, the J gene TRBJ1-4; D might be TRBD1 (5 bases). Trimming cost V 4 bases and J 5 bases, with 8 bases left between them. Germline V gene sequence: CDR1 KGHSH, CDR2 LQKENI. The CDR3 extends over 13 amino acids. CDR3 region: CASSQGLNEKLFF. The CDR3 coding sequence is TGTGCCAGCTCACAGGGGTTGAATGAAAAACTGTTTTTT.

This clone has only a few counts. CDR3 in amino acids: CASSQAHGTGYEQYF. In nucleotides, the CDR3 is TGTGCCAGCAGCCAAGCCCATGGGACAGGCTACGAGCAGTACTTC. This rearrangement joins TRBV3-1 (or the pseudogene TRBV3-2) to TRBJ2-7, with 8 nucleotides matching TRBD1. This CDR3 is 15 amino acids long. V dropped 1 base and J dropped 3; count of bases not matched to a gene: 5. Germline V lookup: CDR1 LGHDT, CDR2 YNNKEL (reference sequence).

V usage is TRBV5-1 and J usage is TRBJ2-6; D remains unclear. The ends were cut back, 0 bases at V and 4 bases at J, with 8 bases in the middle. The CDR3 loop spans 15 amino acids. CDR1 and CDR2 (germline): SGHRS, YFSETQ. Here the CDR3 reads CASSLAAIGANVLTF. CDR3 nucleotides: TGCGCCAGCAGCTTGGCCGCTATCGGGGCCAACGTCCTGACTTTC.

The chain has TRBV12-5 and TRBJ2-3; D is perhaps TRBD1 (5 bases). Deletions cut 2 bases from V and 4 bases from J, with 13 bases between. CDR1 and CDR2 (germline): LGHNT, FRNRAP. The CDR3 is 15 residues long. The DNA of the CDR3 is TGTGCTAGTGGTTTGCAGCAGGGATTCGCAGATACGCAGTATTTT. It specifies CASGLQQGFADTQYF. The full variable domain, rest sourced from reference TRBV12-5 and TRBJ2-3, is DARVTQTPRHKVTEMGQEVTMRCQPILGHNTVFWYRQTMMQGLELLAYFRNRAPLDDSGMPKDRFSAEMPDATLATLKIQPSEPRDSAVYFCASGLQQGFADTQYFGPGTRLTVL.